This entry lists 19 T cell receptor beta chains sequenced from one sample in a study of T-cell reconstitution after alpha-beta-depleted transplantation in children. Preparation of the TCRbeta library involved a method that used unique molecular identifiers. In TCRdb, the PCR reads were re-called with MiXCR into one record per CDR3 protein. Of about 230,000 distinct CDR3 sequences in the sample, about 11% were seen once. The sequences come from PBMCs from the stem cell graft donor, collected from the stem cell graft. These receptors came from a human donor who donated a stem cell graft to a child with acute lymphoblastic leukemia.

This clonotype was counted at least ten times. V is TRBV3-1 and J is TRBJ1-1; tentative D call: TRBD1 (5 bases). The V gene lost 5 bases and the J gene lost 11 bases, with 18 bases spanning the gap. Germline-derived CDR1 and CDR2 are LGHDT and YNNKEL (reference sequence). The CDR3 runs to 13 residues. CDR3: CASSERGFPVAFF. As DNA, the CDR3 is TGTGCCAGCAGCGAAAGGGGTTTCCCGGTCGCTTTCTTT.

The table lists this clonotype with many counts. The rearrangement links TRBV10-3 to TRBJ2-1; possibly TRBD2 for D (6 bases). Germline lookup yields CDR1 ENHRY and CDR2 SYGVKD. The ends were cut back, 0 bases at V and 2 bases at J, with 11 bases in the middle. The CDR3 has 16 amino acids. The CDR3 coding sequence is TGTGCCATCAGTGAGTCACTGCGGGGAGCCTACAATGAGCAGTTCTTC. Translated: CAISESLRGAYNEQFF.

This clonotype came up many times. The chain uses TRBV7-2 and TRBJ1-5; no firm D call. The CDR3 runs 13 residues. Trimming left V 5 bases short and J 5 bases short, with 10 bases between. Germline CDR1 SGHTA, CDR2 FQGNSA. In nucleotides, the CDR3 is TGTGCCAGCAGCCGGAATCGGGATCAGCCCCAGCATTTT. Translated, it gives CASSRNRDQPQHF.

This clonotype was counted at least ten times. The rearrangement links TRBV7-8 to TRBJ2-2, with 10 positions matching TRBD2. The CDR3 spans 17 residues. Germline-derived CDR1 and CDR2 are SGHVS and FQNEAQ. Trimming at V came to 7 bases and at J to 5 bases, leaving 13 bases not matched to a gene. CDR3: CASKGTSVGLRTGELFF. The CDR3 nucleotides read TGTGCCAGCAAAGGGACTAGCGTCGGGCTTAGAACCGGGGAGCTGTTTTTT. Full variable domain (outside the CDR3, taken from reference TRBV7-8 and TRBJ2-2): GAGVSQSPRYKVAKRGQDVALRCDPISGHVSLFWYQQALGQGPEFLTYFQNEAQLDKSGLPSDRFFAERPEGSVSTLKIQRTQQEDSAVYLCASKGTSVGLRTGELFFGEGSRLTVL.

This clonotype was recorded many times. The V gene is TRBV28, the J gene TRBJ2-4, with a possible D match to TRBD1 (5 bases). This CDR3 comprises 13 residues. The V gene's germline CDR1 is MDHEN and CDR2 SYDVKM. V shed 6 bases and J shed 0 bases, with 6 bases lying between them. The CDR3 sequence: CASSRVAKNIQYF. DNA for the CDR3: TGTGCCAGCAGCAGGGTAGCCAAAAACATTCAGTACTTC.

Ten or more counts support this clonotype. The rearrangement links TRBV4-2 to TRBJ2-1; D perhaps matches TRBD1 (6 bases). V lost 2 bases and J 6 bases, leaving 11 bases between the germline ends. The CDR3 has 14 residues. Looked up from germline, CDR1 is LGHNA and CDR2 is YNFKEQ. This CDR3 is CASSQLTGFNEQFF. The CDR3 DNA sequence: TGTGCCAGCAGCCAACTGACAGGTTTCAATGAGCAGTTCTTC.

CDR3 sequence (DNA): TGTGCCAGCAGCGTAGCTCCGGGGGGTAGCCCCGAGCAGTACTTC. Its translation: CASSVAPGGSPEQYF. The genes are TRBV9 and TRBJ2-7; 7 bases map to TRBD2. The CDR3 runs to 15 residues. Trimming removed 0 bases from V and 6 bases from J; junction bases left unmatched: 9. Looked up from germline, CDR1 is SGDLS and CDR2 is YYNGEE.

The chain uses TRBV14 and TRBJ1-2; unclear D gene. CDR3 length equals 16 residues. Per germline, CDR1 SGHDN and CDR2 FVKESK. V was trimmed by 0 bases and J by 4 bases, leaving 15 bases between them. The CDR3 DNA sequence: TGTGCCAGCAGCCAAGAAATAGCTGGGAACCGCTATGGCTACACCTTC. Amino acid sequence: CASSQEIAGNRYGYTF.

This clonotype was seen at least ten times. The chain carries TRBV28 and TRBJ1-6; D possibly corresponds to TRBD1 (6 bases). Per germline, CDR1 MDHEN and CDR2 SYDVKM. V lost 4 bases, J lost 13 bases, and 17 bases lay in between. This CDR3 region has 14 residues. CDR3 DNA sequence: TGTGCCAGCAGTTCCTCCTACAGGGTCAACCCCCTCCACTTT. It encodes CASSSSYRVNPLHF.

This clonotype was counted many times. This rearrangement joins TRBV27 to TRBJ2-4; D unclear. This CDR3 contains 14 residues. The V gene's germline CDR1 is MNHEY and CDR2 SMNVEV (reference sequence). V was cut by 2 bases and J by 1 base, with 6 bases left in between. CDR3 residues: CASSLTRAKNIQYF. In DNA, the CDR3 is TGTGCCAGCAGTTTAACGAGGGCCAAAAACATTCAGTACTTC.

This clonotype has at least ten counts. The CDR3 coding sequence is TGTGCCAGCAGCTCGGACGGTTCAGATACGCAGTATTTT. Translating it yields CASSSDGSDTQYF. The V gene is TRBV7-9, the J gene TRBJ2-3; D unclear. The CDR3 runs 13 residues. Trimming removed 4 bases at V and 4 bases at J, with 9 bases between. Germline V gives CDR1 SEHNR, CDR2 FQNEAQ (reference sequence).

The gene calls are TRBV11-2 and TRBJ2-6; TRBD1 agrees at 10 bases. The CDR3 consists of 17 residues. J gave up 4 bases and V 5 bases, and 8 bases lay outside the gene matches. Germline lookup yields CDR1 SGHAT and CDR2 FQNNGV. The CDR3 sequence: CASSPGTGVGGANVLTF. The CDR3 bases are TGTGCCAGCAGCCCCGGGACAGGGGTTGGCGGGGCCAACGTCCTGACTTTC.

This clonotype was seen repeatedly, ten times or more. The rearrangement uses TRBV5-1 and TRBJ2-3; 10 positions match TRBD2. J gave up 1 base and V 0 bases, and 8 bases lay outside the gene matches. The germline V gene has CDR1 SGHRS and CDR2 YFSETQ. This CDR3 is built from 18 residues. In DNA, the CDR3 is TGCGCCAGCAGCTTGGAAGCGGGAGGGCCCAGTGGCACAGATACGCAGTATTTT. Its protein product is CASSLEAGGPSGTDTQYF.

This clonotype was counted at least ten times. This chain links TRBV18 with TRBJ2-5, with D unresolved. Germline V CDR1 and CDR2: KGHSH, LQKENI. CDR3 length equals 12 residues. The V and J ends lost 8 bases and 0 bases respectively, with 7 bases between them. As DNA, the CDR3 is TGTGCCAGCAGTCCCTACCAAGAGACCCAGTACTTC. It translates to CASSPYQETQYF. Based on the CDR3 plus reference TRBV18 and TRBJ2-5, the full variable domain is NAGVMQNPRHLVRRRGQEARLRCSPMKGHSHVYWYRQLPEEGLKFMVYLQKENIIDESGMPKERFSAEFPKEGPSILRIQQVVRGDSAAYFCASSPYQETQYFGPGTRLLVL.

This clonotype was counted at least ten times. The chain employs TRBV12-3 or TRBV12-4 and TRBJ1-1, with D maybe TRBD1 (5 bases). The V end was cut by 1 base, the J end by 10 bases, with 7 bases between. The CDR3 length is 11 residues. The CDR3 is CASSLEGPAFF. The DNA of the CDR3 is TGTGCCAGCAGTTTAGAGGGGCCAGCTTTCTTT.

This clonotype came up many times. This chain uses TRBV5-1 with TRBJ2-7, with 10 bases that match TRBD1. Germline CDR1 reads SGHRS; CDR2 reads YFSETQ. This CDR3 has 18 residues. V shed 1 base and J 2 bases; nucleotides not matched to a gene: 12. CDR3 sequence (DNA): TGCGCCAGCAGCTTGCTGTTTCCGGGACAGGGGACTACCTACGAGCAGTACTTC. It is translated as CASSLLFPGQGTTYEQYF.

In this sample, this clonotype turned up a few times. The chain is built from TRBV20-1 and TRBJ2-2, with D possibly TRBD2 on 6 matching bases. The CDR3 covers 14 residues. Trimming removed 6 bases from V and 3 bases from J, with 14 bases in between. Germline V lookup: CDR1 DFQATT, CDR2 SNEGSKA (reference sequence). DNA for the CDR3: TGCAGTGCACCGGGACTCGACTACACCGGGGAGCTGTTTTTT. Amino acid sequence: CSAPGLDYTGELFF.

This clonotype has ten or more counts. This chain's CDR3 is CSARDRRGGPDTQYF. For the CDR3, the DNA is TGCAGTGCTAGAGATCGACGGGGCGGCCCAGATACGCAGTATTTT. The rearrangement links TRBV20-1 to TRBJ2-3, with D perhaps being TRBD1 or TRBD2 (5 bases each). V was cut by 0 bases and J by 4 bases, with 14 bases left in between. Germline assignment: CDR1 DFQATT and CDR2 SNEGSKA (reference sequence). The CDR3 contains 15 residues.

The CDR3 loop reads CASSQDRVSGANVLTF. CDR3 DNA: TGTGCCAGCAGCCAAGATCGGGTCTCTGGGGCCAACGTCCTGACTTTC. The V and J genes are TRBV4-2 and TRBJ2-6, with no clear D. CDR3 size: 16 residues. Trimming took off 0 bases at V and 0 bases at J, with 6 bases between the two ends. CDR1 is LGHNA and CDR2 is YNFKEQ in the germline V gene.